These 8 T cell receptor beta chains were all obtained from the same sample, sequenced in a study of blood T cell repertoires in COVID-19. Data came from immunoSEQ multiplex PCR; TCRdb stores just in-frame clones and leaves some out. The sample contains roughly 380,000 clones, around nine tenths of which appear only once. The sequenced sample was peripheral blood. Receptors were obtained from a woman aged 40-49 years with COVID-19, enrolled during active disease.

Regarding this clone: The same CDR3 arises from other DNA sequences in this sample as well. The J gene is TRBJ2-3, the V gene TRBV28; perhaps TRBD2 as D (6 bases). The CDR3 extends over 14 amino acids. Germline V gene data show CDR1 as MDHEN and CDR2 as SYDVKM. Trimming pared 2 bases from V and 0 bases from J, leaving 6 bases between. The CDR3 loop reads CASSLGGSTDTQYF. CDR3 bases: TGTGCCAGCAGTTTAGGGGGGAGCACAGATACGCAGTATTTT.

The chain links TRBV9 to TRBJ2-7; 9 nucleotides line up with TRBD2. The CDR3 is 16 amino acids. Germline CDR1 and CDR2: SGDLS and YYNGEE. J lost 0 bases, V lost 4 bases, and 8 bases had no gene match. The CDR3 spells CASSSASGMSSYEQYF. The CDR3 region has the DNA TGTGCCAGCAGCTCAGCTAGCGGGATGTCCTCCTACGAGCAGTACTTC.

The chain recombines TRBV7-9 with TRBJ2-1; 8 bases are a match to TRBD1. Per germline, CDR1 SEHNR and CDR2 FQNEAQ (reference sequence). The CDR3 is 14 amino acids. Trimming took 5 bases from V and 7 from J; bases not matched to a gene: 7. The CDR3 DNA reads TGTGCCAGCAGCGTTCAGAGACAGGGGAATGAGCAGTTCTTC. This codes for CASSVQRQGNEQFF. Combining the CDR3 with reference TRBV7-9 and TRBJ2-1 gives the whole variable domain DTGVSQNPRHKITKRGQNVTFRCDPISEHNRLYWYRQTLGQGPEFLTYFQNEAQLEKSRLLSDRFSAERPKGSFSTLEIQRTEQGDSAMYLCASSVQRQGNEQFFGPGTRLTVL.

V and J are TRBV6-2 or TRBV6-3 and TRBJ1-5; no clear D. V was shortened by 4 bases and J by 4 bases, with 20 bases between the two germline ends. Germline V CDR1 and CDR2: MNHEY, SVGEGT. The CDR3 covers 17 residues. This chain's CDR3 is CASSFLTRATGNQPQHF. Here the CDR3 DNA reads TGTGCCAGCAGTTTCCTGACCCGGGCTACGGGGAATCAGCCCCAGCATTTT.

This chain links TRBV3-1 (or the pseudogene TRBV3-2) with TRBJ1-2, with TRBD1 matching 8 bases. V lost 1 base, J lost 4 bases, and 5 bases stayed unmatched. Germline V gene lookup returns CDR1 LGHDT and CDR2 YNNKEL (reference sequence). The length of the CDR3 is 15 residues. CDR3 DNA: TGTGCCAGCAGCCAAGTCCGGCAGGGGGCCTATGGCTACACCTTC. Its protein product is CASSQVRQGAYGYTF.

The rearrangement uses TRBV15 and TRBJ2-1; maybe TRBD2 (6 bases). There are 16 residues in the CDR3. Trimming took off 3 bases at V and 4 bases at J, with 16 bases between the two ends. CDR1 and CDR2 from the germline V gene are LNHNV and YYDKDF (reference sequence). The CDR3 sequence: CATSRAQEGRYNEQFF. Written as DNA, the CDR3 is TGTGCCACCAGCAGGGCGCAGGAGGGACGATACAATGAGCAGTTCTTC.

V is TRBV4-3 and J is TRBJ1-6; 9 positions agree with TRBD1. V shed 1 base and J 6 bases; nucleotides not matched to a gene: 16. The CDR3 is 20 amino acids. Germline V gene data show CDR1 as LGHNA and CDR2 as YSLEER. The CDR3 DNA sequence: TGCGCCAGCAGCCAAGGTCATGGACAGGGGATCTTTTATGGTAATTCACCCCTCCACTTT. Translation: CASSQGHGQGIFYGNSPLHF.

The chain carries TRBV9 and TRBJ1-1; possibly TRBD1 for D (5 bases). The length of the CDR3 is 15 residues. Germline V gene sequence: CDR1 SGDLS, CDR2 YYNGEE. V lost 0 bases and J lost 3, with 12 bases in between. CDR3 region: CASSVDFREDTEAFF. The CDR3 DNA is TGTGCCAGCAGCGTAGATTTCAGGGAGGACACTGAAGCTTTCTTT.